The present T cell receptor (beta chain) was sequenced within a study of T cell responses to AZD1222 COVID-19 vaccine. Only in-frame clones appear in the TCRdb table, and some are missing; sequencing was by immunoSEQ multiplex PCR. Of 93,000 or so clones detected, roughly 91% appear once; the ten largest clones hold around 45%. Comment on this clone: No antigen is known for it.

Points from the study as a whole: The breadth and depth of Spike-specific TCRs increased once two AZD1222 doses had been given. The peak T cell response came first, and repertoires were sampled only after it. Targeting of unmutated variant regions was reportedly seen in nearly half of spike-specific TCRs. CD4 TCRs linked to vaccination spanned spike, dominating at 160-218 and 743-854.

Source: peripheral blood, taken on day 0 of AZD1222 vaccination. The clonotype originates from an adult in good health.

Written as DNA, the CDR3 is TGTGCCAGCAGGAGCGGCCCCAGTATGAATGAGCAGTTCTTC. This codes for CASRSGPSMNEQFF. The V gene is TRBV6-5, the J gene TRBJ2-1, with D possibly being TRBD2 (5 bases). The length of the CDR3 is 14 residues. Trimming pared 6 bases from V and 7 bases from J, leaving 16 bases between. Germline V gives CDR1 MNHEY, CDR2 SVGAGI.